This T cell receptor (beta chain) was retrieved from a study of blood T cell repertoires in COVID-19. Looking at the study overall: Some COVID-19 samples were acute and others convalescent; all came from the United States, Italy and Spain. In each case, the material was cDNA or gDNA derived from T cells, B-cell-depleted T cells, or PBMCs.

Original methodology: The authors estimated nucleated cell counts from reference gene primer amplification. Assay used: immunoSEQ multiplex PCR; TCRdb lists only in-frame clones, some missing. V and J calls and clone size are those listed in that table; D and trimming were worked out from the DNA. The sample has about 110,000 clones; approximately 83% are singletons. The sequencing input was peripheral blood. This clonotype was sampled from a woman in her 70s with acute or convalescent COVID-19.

CDR3 sequence reads: CASSGGLATPYEQYF. CDR3 nucleotide sequence: TGTGCCAGCAGCGGAGGACTAGCGACCCCGTACGAGCAGTACTTC. The rearrangement uses TRBV13 and TRBJ2-7; 9 bases align to TRBD2. The CDR3 loop spans 15 amino acids. In germline, CDR1 is PRHDT, CDR2 FYEKMQ (reference sequence). V shed 5 bases and J 4 bases; nucleotides not matched to a gene: 9.